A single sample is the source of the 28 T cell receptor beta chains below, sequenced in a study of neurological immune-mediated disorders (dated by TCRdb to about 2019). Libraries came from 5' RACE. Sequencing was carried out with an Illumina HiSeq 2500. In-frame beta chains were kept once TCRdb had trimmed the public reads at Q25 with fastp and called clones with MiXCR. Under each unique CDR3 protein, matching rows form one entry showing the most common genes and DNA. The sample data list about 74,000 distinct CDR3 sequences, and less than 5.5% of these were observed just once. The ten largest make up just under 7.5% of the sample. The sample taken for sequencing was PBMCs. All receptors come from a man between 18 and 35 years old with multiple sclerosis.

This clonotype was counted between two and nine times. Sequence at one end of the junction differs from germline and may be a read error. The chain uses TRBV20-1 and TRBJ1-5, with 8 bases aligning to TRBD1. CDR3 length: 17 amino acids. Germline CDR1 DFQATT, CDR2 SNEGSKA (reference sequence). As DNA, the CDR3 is TGCAGTGCTAGAGATCCAGGGGGCGCGGGTTCGGGTCAGCCCCAGAATTTT. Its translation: CSARDPGGAGSGQPQNF.

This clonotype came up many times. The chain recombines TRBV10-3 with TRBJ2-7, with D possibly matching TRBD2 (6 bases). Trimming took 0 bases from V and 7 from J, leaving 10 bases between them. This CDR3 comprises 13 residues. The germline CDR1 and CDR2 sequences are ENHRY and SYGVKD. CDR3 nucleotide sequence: TGTGCCATCAGTGAGTCAGGCGGGGATGAGCAGTACTTC. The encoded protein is CAISESGGDEQYF.

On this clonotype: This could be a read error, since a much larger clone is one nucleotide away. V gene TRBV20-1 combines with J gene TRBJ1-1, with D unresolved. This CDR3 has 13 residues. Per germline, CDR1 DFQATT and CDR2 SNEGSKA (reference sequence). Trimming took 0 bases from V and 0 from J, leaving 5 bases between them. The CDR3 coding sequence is TGCAGTGCTAGAGATTGGATGAACACTGAAGCTTTCTTT. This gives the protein CSARDWMNTEAFF.

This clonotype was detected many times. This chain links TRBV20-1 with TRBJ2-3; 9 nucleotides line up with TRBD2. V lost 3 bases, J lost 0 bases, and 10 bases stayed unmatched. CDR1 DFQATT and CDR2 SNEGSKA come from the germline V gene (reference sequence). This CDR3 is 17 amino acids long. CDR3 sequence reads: CSASGVAGDSSTDTQYF. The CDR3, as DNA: TGCAGTGCTAGCGGGGTAGCGGGGGATTCTAGCACAGATACGCAGTATTTT.

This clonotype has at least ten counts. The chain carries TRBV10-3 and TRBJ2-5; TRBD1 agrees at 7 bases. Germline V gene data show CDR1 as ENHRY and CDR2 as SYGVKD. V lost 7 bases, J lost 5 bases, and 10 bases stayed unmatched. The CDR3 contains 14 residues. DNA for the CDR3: TGTGCCATCACTGACAGGGTTGGTAAGGAGACCCAGTACTTC. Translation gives CAITDRVGKETQYF.

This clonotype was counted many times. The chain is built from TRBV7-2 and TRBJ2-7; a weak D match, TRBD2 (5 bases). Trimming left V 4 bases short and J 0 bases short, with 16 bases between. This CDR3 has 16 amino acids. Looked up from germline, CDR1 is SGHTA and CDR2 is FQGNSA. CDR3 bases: TGTGCCAGCAGCTGGTATCCTCGGGGAGCCTCCTACGAGCAGTACTTC. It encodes CASSWYPRGASYEQYF.

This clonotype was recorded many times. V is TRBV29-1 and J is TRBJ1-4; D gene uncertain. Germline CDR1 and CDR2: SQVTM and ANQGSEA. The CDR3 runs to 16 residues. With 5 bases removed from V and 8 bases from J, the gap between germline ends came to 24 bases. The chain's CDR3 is CSVRSHGGEVGEKLFF. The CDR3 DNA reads TGCAGCGTTCGCTCTCATGGCGGTGAAGTAGGAGAAAAACTGTTTTTT.

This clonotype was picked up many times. The CDR3 nucleotides read TGTGCCAGCAGCCCACTATCGCCGAGGGGCAATGAGCAGTTCTTC. Encoded protein: CASSPLSPRGNEQFF. V is TRBV6-5 and J is TRBJ2-1; D is perhaps TRBD1 or TRBD2 (5 bases each). Germline CDR1 and CDR2: MNHEY and SVGAGI. Trimming removed 6 bases at V and 6 bases at J, with 18 bases between. The CDR3 loop spans 15 amino acids.

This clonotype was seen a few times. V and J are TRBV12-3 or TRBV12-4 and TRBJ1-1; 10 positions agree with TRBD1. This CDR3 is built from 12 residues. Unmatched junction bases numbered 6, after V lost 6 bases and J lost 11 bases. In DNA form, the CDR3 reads TGTGCCAGCAGAAAAGACAGGGGGCATGCTTTCTTT. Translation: CASRKDRGHAFF.

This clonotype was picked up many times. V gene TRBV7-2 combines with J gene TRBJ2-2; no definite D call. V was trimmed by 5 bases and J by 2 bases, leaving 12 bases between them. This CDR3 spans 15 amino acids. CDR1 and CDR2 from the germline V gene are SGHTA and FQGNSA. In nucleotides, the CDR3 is TGTGCCAGCAGCCCGGACCGATTCAACACCGGGGAGCTGTTTTTT. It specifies CASSPDRFNTGELFF.

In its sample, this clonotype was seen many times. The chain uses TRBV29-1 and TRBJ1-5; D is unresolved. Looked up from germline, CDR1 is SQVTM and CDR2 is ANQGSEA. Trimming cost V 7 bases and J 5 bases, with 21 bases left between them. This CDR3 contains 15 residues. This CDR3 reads CSEMKGGSEHQPQHF. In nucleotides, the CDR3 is TGCAGCGAAATGAAGGGAGGCAGTGAGCATCAGCCCCAGCATTTT.

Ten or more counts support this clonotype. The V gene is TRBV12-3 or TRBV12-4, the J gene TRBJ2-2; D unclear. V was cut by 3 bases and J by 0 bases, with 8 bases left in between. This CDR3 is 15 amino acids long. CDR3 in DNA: TGTGCCAGCAGTTTCCAAGGATCGAACACCGGGGAGCTGTTTTTT. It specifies CASSFQGSNTGELFF.

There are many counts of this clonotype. The DNA for the CDR3 is TGTGCCAGCACCCCGGTTAGGGAACTAGTGCCCGAGCAGTACTTC. It is translated as CASTPVRELVPEQYF. The chain has TRBV6-6 and TRBJ2-7; D possibly corresponds to TRBD2 (5 bases). Germline loops: CDR1 MNHNY, CDR2 SVGAGI (reference sequence). CDR3 length equals 15 residues. The V end was cut by 7 bases, the J end by 6 bases, with 22 bases between.

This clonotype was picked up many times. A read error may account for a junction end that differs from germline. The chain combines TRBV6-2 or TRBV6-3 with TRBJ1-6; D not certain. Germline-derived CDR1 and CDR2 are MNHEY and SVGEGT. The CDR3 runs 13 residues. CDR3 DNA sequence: TGTGCCAGCACTCCTCGACCAGATTCACCCCTCAACTTT. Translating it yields CASTPRPDSPLNF.

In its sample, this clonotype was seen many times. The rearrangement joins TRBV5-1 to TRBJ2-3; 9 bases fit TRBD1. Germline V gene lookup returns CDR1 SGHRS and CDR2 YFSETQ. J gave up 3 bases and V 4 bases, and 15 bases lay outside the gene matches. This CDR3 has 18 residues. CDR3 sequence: CASSLFISGQGRTDTQYF. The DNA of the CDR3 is TGCGCCAGCAGCCTCTTCATTTCGGGACAGGGAAGAACAGATACGCAGTATTTT.

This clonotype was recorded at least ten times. CDR3 in amino acids: CASSPWASGSTYEQYF. CDR3 DNA: TGTGCCAGCAGCCCCTGGGCTAGCGGTTCGACCTACGAGCAGTACTTC. This sequence joins TRBV7-2 and TRBJ2-7, with 7 bases aligning to TRBD2. Germline-derived CDR1 and CDR2 are SGHTA and FQGNSA. J lost 2 bases, V lost 5 bases, and 12 bases had no gene match. The length of the CDR3 is 16 residues.

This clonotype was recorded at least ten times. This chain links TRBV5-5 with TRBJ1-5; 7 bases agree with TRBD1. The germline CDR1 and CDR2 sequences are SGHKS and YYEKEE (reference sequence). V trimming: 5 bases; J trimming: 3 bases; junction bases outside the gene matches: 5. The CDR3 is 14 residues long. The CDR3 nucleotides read TGTGCCAGCAGTGTCGACAGGGCCAATCAGCCCCAGCATTTT. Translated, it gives CASSVDRANQPQHF.

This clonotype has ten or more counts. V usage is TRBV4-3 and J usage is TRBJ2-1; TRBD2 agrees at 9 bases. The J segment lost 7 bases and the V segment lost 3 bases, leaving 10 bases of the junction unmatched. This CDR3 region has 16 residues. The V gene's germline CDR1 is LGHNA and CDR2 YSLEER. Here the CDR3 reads CASSQVLAGRGNEQFF. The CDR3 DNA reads TGCGCCAGCAGCCAGGTCCTAGCGGGAAGGGGTAATGAGCAGTTCTTC.

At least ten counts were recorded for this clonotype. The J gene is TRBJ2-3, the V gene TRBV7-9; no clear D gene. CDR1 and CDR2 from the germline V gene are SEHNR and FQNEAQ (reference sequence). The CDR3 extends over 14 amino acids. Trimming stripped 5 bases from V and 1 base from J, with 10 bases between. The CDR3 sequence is CASSSNLGTDTQYF. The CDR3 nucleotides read TGTGCCAGCAGCAGTAATTTGGGCACAGATACGCAGTATTTT.

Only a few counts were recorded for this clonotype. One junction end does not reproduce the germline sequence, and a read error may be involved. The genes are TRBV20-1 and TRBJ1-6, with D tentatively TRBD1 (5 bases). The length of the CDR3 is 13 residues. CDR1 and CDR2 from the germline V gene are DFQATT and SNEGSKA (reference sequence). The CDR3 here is CSARQGRGTPLNF. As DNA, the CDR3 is TGCAGTGCTCGGCAGGGCCGGGGTACACCCCTCAACTTT.

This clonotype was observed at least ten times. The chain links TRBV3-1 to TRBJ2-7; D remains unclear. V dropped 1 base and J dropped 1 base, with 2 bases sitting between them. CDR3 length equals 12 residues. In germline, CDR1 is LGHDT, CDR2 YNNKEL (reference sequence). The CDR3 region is CASSQGSYEQYF. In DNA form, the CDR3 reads TGTGCCAGCAGCCAAGGATCCTACGAGCAGTACTTC.

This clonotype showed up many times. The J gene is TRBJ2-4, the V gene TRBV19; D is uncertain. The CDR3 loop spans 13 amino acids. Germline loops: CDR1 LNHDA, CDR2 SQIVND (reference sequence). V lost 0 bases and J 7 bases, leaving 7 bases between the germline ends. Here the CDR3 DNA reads TGTGCCAGTAGTATAGAGGTTTCGAACATTCAGTACTTC. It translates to CASSIEVSNIQYF.

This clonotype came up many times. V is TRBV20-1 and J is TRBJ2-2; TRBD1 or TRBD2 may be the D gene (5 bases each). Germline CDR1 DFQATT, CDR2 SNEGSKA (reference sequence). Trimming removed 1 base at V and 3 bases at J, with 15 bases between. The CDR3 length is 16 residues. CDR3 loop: CSARAYDRGDTGELFF. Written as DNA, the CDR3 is TGCAGTGCTAGAGCCTATGACCGAGGGGACACCGGGGAGCTGTTTTTT.

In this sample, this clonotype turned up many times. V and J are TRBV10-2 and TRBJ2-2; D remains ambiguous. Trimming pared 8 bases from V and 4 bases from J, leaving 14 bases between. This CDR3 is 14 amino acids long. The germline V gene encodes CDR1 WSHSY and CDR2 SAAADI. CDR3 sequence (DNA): TGCGCCAGCTTTCAGAATGTAGGCACCGGGGAGCTGTTTTTT. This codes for CASFQNVGTGELFF.

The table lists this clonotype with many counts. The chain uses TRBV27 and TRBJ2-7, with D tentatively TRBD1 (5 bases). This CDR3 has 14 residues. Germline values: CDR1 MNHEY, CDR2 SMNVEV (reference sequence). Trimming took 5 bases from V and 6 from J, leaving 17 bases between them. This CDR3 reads CASSRGYSRPEQYF. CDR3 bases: TGTGCCAGCAGTAGGGGTTATTCCCGGCCCGAGCAGTACTTC.

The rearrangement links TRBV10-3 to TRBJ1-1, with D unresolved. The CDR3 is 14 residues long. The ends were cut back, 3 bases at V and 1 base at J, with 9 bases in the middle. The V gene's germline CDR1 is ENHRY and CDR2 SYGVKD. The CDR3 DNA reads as TGTGCCATCAGTGATAGAAGGGAGAACACTGAAGCTTTCTTT. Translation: CAISDRRENTEAFF.

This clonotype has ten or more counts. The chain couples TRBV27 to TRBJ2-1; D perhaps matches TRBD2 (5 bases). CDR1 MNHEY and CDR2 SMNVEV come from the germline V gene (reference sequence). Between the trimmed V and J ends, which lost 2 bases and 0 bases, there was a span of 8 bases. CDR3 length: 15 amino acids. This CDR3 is CASSLRGSSYNEQFF. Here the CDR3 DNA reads TGTGCCAGCAGTTTACGGGGTAGCTCCTACAATGAGCAGTTCTTC.

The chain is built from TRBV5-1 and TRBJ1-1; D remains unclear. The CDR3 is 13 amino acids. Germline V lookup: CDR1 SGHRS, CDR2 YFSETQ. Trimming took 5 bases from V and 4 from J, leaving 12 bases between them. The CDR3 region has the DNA TGCGCCAGCAGTTTAAATAAGGGCACTGAAGCTTTCTTT. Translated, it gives CASSLNKGTEAFF.